Sequencing of this T cell receptor beta chain was carried out in a study of siplizumab effects on memory and regulatory T cells. Study results and caveats: Naive T cells, seemingly more diverse than memory cells, seemed major alloresponse contributors.

In regard to this clone: Its specificity is not known.

The protocol was immunoSEQ multiplex PCR, while the TCRdb copy is restricted to in-frame clones and leaves out a portion. The table has some 80,000 clones, 85% to 95% seen once. CDR3 length equals 17 residues. Trimming removed 4 bases at V and 0 bases at J, with 18 bases between. CDR1 and CDR2 (germline): SEHNR, FQNEAQ (reference sequence). Sequencing input: CD8+ T cells sorted from blood. This clonotype was obtained from a human donor in good health. The V gene is TRBV7-9, the J gene TRBJ1-2; TRBD1 might be the D (5 bases). This CDR3 is CASSSPSGQTANYGYTF. The CDR3 bases are TGTGCCAGCAGCTCCCCCTCAGGGCAGACAGCTAACTATGGCTACACCTTC.